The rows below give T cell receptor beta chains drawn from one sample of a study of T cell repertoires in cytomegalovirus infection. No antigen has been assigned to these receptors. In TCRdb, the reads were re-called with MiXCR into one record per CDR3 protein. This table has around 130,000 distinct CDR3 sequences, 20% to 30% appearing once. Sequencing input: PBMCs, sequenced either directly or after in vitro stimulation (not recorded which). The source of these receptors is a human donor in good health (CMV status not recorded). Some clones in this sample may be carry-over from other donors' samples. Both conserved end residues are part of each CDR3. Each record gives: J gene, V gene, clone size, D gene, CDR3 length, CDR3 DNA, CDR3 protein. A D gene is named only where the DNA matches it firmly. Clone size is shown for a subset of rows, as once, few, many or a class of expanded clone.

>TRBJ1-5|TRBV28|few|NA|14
TGTGCCAGCACAGCGGGGGACGGCAATCAGCCCCAGCATTTT
CASTAGDGNQPQHF
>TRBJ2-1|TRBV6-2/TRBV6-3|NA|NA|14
TGTGCCAGCAGTTACTGGGGGGACAACAATGAGCGGTTCTTC
CASSYWGDNNERFF
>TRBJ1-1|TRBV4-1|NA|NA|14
TGCGCCAGCAGGAAGGTCGGAGGGACGGCTGAAGCTTTCTTT
CASRKVGGTAEAFF
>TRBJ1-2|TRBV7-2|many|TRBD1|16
TGTGCCAGCAGCTCCATGAGCACCGGGACAGGGGGCGGCTACACCTTC
CASSSMSTGTGGGYTF
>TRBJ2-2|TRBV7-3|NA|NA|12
TGTGCCAGCAGCTCCCTAGGCGGGGAGCTGTTTTTT
CASSSLGGELFF
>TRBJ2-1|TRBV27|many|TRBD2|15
TGTGCCAGCGGTCTAGCGGGAGGACCTTACAATGAGCAGTTCTTC
CASGLAGGPYNEQFF
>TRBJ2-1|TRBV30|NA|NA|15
TGTGCCTGGAGTGTTGGGCAGGGGTTTTACAATGAGCAGTTCTTC
CAWSVGQGFYNEQFF
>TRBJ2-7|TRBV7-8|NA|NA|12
TGTGCCAGCAGTGGCCCGAACTACGAGCAGTACTTC
CASSGPNYEQYF
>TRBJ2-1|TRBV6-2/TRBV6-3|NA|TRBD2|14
TGTGCCAGCAGTTACGTCGGCGGGAGGAGCGAGCAGTTCTTC
CASSYVGGRSEQFF
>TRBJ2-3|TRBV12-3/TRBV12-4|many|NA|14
TGTGCCAGCAGTATCGGACCGGGGGCAGATACGCAGTATTTT
CASSIGPGADTQYF
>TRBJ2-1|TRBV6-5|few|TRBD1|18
TGTGCCAGCAGTTACTCGAGGGACGGGACAGGGCCCCACAATGAGCAGTTCTTC
CASSYSRDGTGPHNEQFF
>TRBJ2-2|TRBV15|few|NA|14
TGTGCCACCAGCAGGGATGGGGGGTCTGGGGAGCTGTTTTTT
CATSRDGGSGELFF
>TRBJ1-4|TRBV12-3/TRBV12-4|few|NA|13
TGTGCCAGCAGTTTCGACAGTCTTGAAAAACTGTTTTTT
CASSFDSLEKLFF
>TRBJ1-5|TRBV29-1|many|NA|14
TGCAGCGTTGTAATTGGGGGCTTCAATCAGCCCCAGCATTTT
CSVVIGGFNQPQHF
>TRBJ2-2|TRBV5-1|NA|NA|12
TGCGCCAGCAGCCCCGTGAAAGGGGAGCTGTTTTTT
CASSPVKGELFF
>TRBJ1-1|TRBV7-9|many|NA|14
TGTGCCAGCAGCTTAGTGTCAGGAGGTGTTGAAGCTTTCTTT
CASSLVSGGVEAFF
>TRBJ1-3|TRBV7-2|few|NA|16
TGTGCCAGCAGCTCCCGGCCCCCTGTCTCTGGAAACACCATATATTTT
CASSSRPPVSGNTIYF
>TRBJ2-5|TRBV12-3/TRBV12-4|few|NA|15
TGTGCCAGCGCTCTAGGATTCGGGGTGGAAGAGACCCAGTACTTC
CASALGFGVEETQYF
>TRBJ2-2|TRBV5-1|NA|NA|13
TGCGCCAGCAGCATTGGGACAACCGGGGAGCTGTTTTTT
CASSIGTTGELFF
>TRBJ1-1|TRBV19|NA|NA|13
TGTGCCAGTAGCAGGGGAACGAACACTGAAGCTTTCTTT
CASSRGTNTEAFF
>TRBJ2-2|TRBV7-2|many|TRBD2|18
TGTGCCAGCAGCTTAGGATTCGGGTTAGCGGGAGCGAGCGGGGAGCTGTTTTTT
CASSLGFGLAGASGELFF
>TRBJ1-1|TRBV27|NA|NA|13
TGTGCCAGCAGAAGGGTTTGGGACACTGAAGCTTTCTTT
CASRRVWDTEAFF
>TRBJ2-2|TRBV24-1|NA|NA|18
TGTGCCACCAGTGACACCGATTTGTTCGTGCTGAACACCGGGGAGCTGTTTTTT
CATSDTDLFVLNTGELFF
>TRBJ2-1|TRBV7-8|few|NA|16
TGTGCCAGCAGCCCCGGGACTCTGAGCTCCTACAATGAGCAGTTCTTC
CASSPGTLSSYNEQFF
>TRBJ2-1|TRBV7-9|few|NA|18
TGTGCCAGCAGCTTAGGGTGGGTAGCGGCGAGCTCCTACAATGAGCAGTTCTTC
CASSLGWVAASSYNEQFF
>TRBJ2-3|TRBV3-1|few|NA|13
TGTGCCAGCGGAGGGACTAGCACAGATACGCAGTATTTT
CASGGTSTDTQYF
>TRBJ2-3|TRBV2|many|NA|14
TGTGCCAGCAGTCGTACCTGGACAACAGATACGCAGTATTTT
CASSRTWTTDTQYF
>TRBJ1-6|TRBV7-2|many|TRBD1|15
TGTGCCAGCAGCTCGGGACAGAACTATAATTCACCCCTCCACTTT
CASSSGQNYNSPLHF
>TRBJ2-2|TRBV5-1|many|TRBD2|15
TGCGCCAGCAGCTCGATGACTAGCGGAGACGGGGAGCTGTTTTTT
CASSSMTSGDGELFF
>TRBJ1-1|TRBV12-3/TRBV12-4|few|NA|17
TGTGCCAGCAGTTTAGCTGGGCCGGGGGGAACGGGAACTGAAGCTTTCTTT
CASSLAGPGGTGTEAFF
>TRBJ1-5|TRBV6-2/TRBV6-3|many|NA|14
TGTGCCAGCAGTTACTCGTCTCAGGGTCAGCCCCAGCATTTT
CASSYSSQGQPQHF
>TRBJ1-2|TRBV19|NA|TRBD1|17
TGTGCCAGTAGTCTCTCTTCGCAGGGGGTCGTTAACTATGGCTACACCTTC
CASSLSSQGVVNYGYTF
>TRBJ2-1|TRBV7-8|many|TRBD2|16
TGTGCCAGCAACCTTTTTGGACTAGCGGGATCCAATGAGCAGTTCTTC
CASNLFGLAGSNEQFF
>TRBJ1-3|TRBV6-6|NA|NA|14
TGTGCCAGCTCCCGGGCCAGCTCTGGAAACACCATATATTTT
CASSRASSGNTIYF
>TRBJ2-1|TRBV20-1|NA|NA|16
TGCAGTGCTAGAGGGACAGTAGGGATGGGAGACAATGAGCAGTTCTTC
CSARGTVGMGDNEQFF
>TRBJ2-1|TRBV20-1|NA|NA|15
TGCAGTGCTAGAGTCGGACAAATATCTTACAATGAGCAGTTCTTC
CSARVGQISYNEQFF
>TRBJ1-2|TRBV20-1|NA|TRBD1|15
TGCAGTGCTAGAGTCCCCATGGACAGGATGGGGGGCTACACCTTC
CSARVPMDRMGGYTF
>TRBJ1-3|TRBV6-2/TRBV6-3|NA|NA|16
TGTGCCAGCAGTTACTCGGCCATCAGCTCTGGAAACACCATATATTTT
CASSYSAISSGNTIYF
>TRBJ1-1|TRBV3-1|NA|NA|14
TGTGCCAGCAGGGAACGGGGGGATATGGCTGAAGCTTTCTTT
CASRERGDMAEAFF
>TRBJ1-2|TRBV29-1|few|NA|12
TGCAGCGTTGGGGGGGGCGAGACTGGCTACACCTTC
CSVGGGETGYTF
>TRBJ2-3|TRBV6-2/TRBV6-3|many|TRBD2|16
TGTGCCAGCAGTTCGGGACTAGCGGAGTTCACAGATACGCAGTATTTT
CASSSGLAEFTDTQYF
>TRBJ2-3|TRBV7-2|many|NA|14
TGTGCCAGCAGCTTTACGGGAGTGGCAGATACGCAGTATTTT
CASSFTGVADTQYF
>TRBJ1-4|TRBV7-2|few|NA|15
TGTGCCAGCAGCTTAGCGAGCTCAACTAATGAAAAACTGTTTTTT
CASSLASSTNEKLFF
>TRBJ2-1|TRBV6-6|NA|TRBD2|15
TGTGCCAGCAGGGCTAGCGGGAGGGGGTACAATGAGCAGTTCTTC
CASRASGRGYNEQFF
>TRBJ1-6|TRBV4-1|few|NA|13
TGTGCCAGCAGGGGCGGGCAGGATTCACCCCTCCACTTT
CASRGGQDSPLHF
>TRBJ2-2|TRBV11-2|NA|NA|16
TGTGCCAGCAGCTTAGATGATGTAGCCTCCTCCGGGGAGCTGTTTTTT
CASSLDDVASSGELFF
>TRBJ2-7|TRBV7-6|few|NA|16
TGTGCCAGCAGCCAGGGGGGCCGGGACTCTTCCTACGAGCAGTACTTC
CASSQGGRDSSYEQYF
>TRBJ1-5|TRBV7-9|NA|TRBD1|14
TGTGCCAGCAGCCCAAAGGGGGCCAATCAGCCCCAGCATTTT
CASSPKGANQPQHF
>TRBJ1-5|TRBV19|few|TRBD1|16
TGTGCCAGTAGTATACCCCACGGGCAGGGGGCCCAGCCCCAGCATTTT
CASSIPHGQGAQPQHF
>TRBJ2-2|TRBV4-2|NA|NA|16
TGTGCCAGCAGCCAAGGTGGCAGTTCGAACACCGGGGAGCTGTTTTTT
CASSQGGSSNTGELFF